This TCR beta chain was identified during a study of T-cell memory formation after mild COVID-19. The study, taken as a whole, reports: Most CD4+ clones that shrank were in CM and EM, while CD8+ ones turned up in EMRA.

Many counts were recorded for this clonotype. The antigen is not known. A single record per CDR3 protein comes from TCRdb applying MiXCR to the 5' RACE reads. Of fewer than 450,000 distinct CDR3 sequences in the sample, around 21% were seen once. Germline CDR1 SGHVS, CDR2 FNYEAQ. Trimming took off 1 base at V and 5 bases at J, with 6 bases between the two ends. CDR3 size: 12 residues. The source is an adult woman who had mild COVID-19 (a few samples of this study predate the infection). Cell type and time point are not known. The chain employs TRBV7-6 and TRBJ2-7; D is unresolved. Specimen: PBMCs or a T cell subset sorted from them (not recorded which). The CDR3 here is CASSLDRHEQYF. As DNA, the CDR3 is TGTGCCAGCAGCTTAGACCGGCACGAGCAGTACTTC. The variable domain in full, with the rest retrieved from reference TRBV7-6 and TRBJ2-7, is GAGVSQSPRYKVTKRGQDVALRCDPISGHVSLYWYRQALGQGPEFLTYFNYEAQQDKSGLPNDRFSAERPEGSISTLTIQRTEQRDSAMYRCASSLDRHEQYFGPGTRLTVT.